The clone carrying this T cell receptor beta chain was seen once. Its specificity is unknown. CDR3 length equals 13 residues. V lost 5 bases and J lost 8, with 12 bases in between. Germline V gene sequence: CDR1 SEHNR, CDR2 FQNEAQ (reference sequence). Alongside a J-beta primer mix, a sample-barcoded 5' primer served in a second PCR lasting roughly 7 to 11 cycles. Each cDNA molecule was tagged by a template-switch adaptor with 12 random nucleotides. TCRdb used MiXCR to reprocess the 5' RACE reads, holding one entry per CDR3 protein. The table has 650,000 to 1,000,000 distinct CDR3 sequences, 35% to 40% seen once. The sample belongs to a study of blood T cells in healthy people across ages. General study results and limits: Greater diversity and more naive CD4+ cells were seen in long-lived donors than in aged donors. While age rose, TCR beta diversity per million T cells dropped in a roughly linear way.

They isolated at least 6 million PBMCs from each sample. This sequence originates from a man between 18 and 29 years old in good health. Sequencing was done on a sample of blood. The chain is built from TRBV7-9 and TRBJ2-2; no definite D call. DNA of the CDR3: TGTGCCAGCAGCCGAACGGGTCCTGGGGAGCTGTTTTTT. It is translated as CASSRTGPGELFF.